Below are 10 T cell receptor beta chains sequenced from a single sample in a study of regulatory T cells in long-lasting Graves disease. Building the TCR beta libraries relied on iRepertoire HTBI primers, and CDR3 regions underwent Arm-PCR. MiXCR, run by TCRdb on the multiplex PCR reads, gives a single entry per CDR3 protein. This table has about 470,000 distinct CDR3 sequences, 15% appearing once. Time point in this sample: newly diagnosed GD, antithyroid drugs for less than 3 months. After RNA was extracted from PBMCs, the TCR library was made from it. This sample was also put to use in a study of T cells in Graves' hyperthyroidism and ophthalmopathy.

The specimen comprised peripheral blood mononuclear cells (PBMCs), sampled at new diagnosis, from a patient treated with antithyroid drugs. These receptors all come from a woman in her twenties or thirties with Graves disease.

This clonotype appeared many times. The chain joins TRBV11-2 to TRBJ2-7, with a tentative D call TRBD1 (6 bases). There are 15 residues in the CDR3. Per the germline V gene, CDR1 is SGHAT and CDR2 is FQNNGV. Trimming took off 5 bases at V and 3 bases at J, with 17 bases between the two ends. CDR3 in amino acids: CASSPVGTPYYEQYF. Here the CDR3 DNA reads TGTGCCAGCAGCCCTGTTGGGACACCATACTACGAGCAGTACTTC.

This clonotype was found a few times. The genes are TRBV3-1 and TRBJ2-7; possibly TRBD1 or TRBD2 for D (5 bases each). Germline V lookup: CDR1 LGHDT, CDR2 YNNKEL (reference sequence). The CDR3 contains 16 residues. Trimming took off 3 bases at V and 6 bases at J, with 21 bases between the two ends. The CDR3 bases are TGTGCCAGCAGCCAGCCCTCCTTCCAGGGACCGGGCGAGCAGTACTTC. Amino acids: CASSQPSFQGPGEQYF.

This clonotype was recorded only once. A much larger clone sits a single nucleotide away, making a read error possible. The chain employs TRBV27 and TRBJ2-7, with D possibly being TRBD2 (6 bases). The CDR3 runs to 16 residues. V lost 3 bases, J lost 0 bases, and 15 bases lay in between. CDR1 and CDR2 (germline): MNHEY, SMNVEV (reference sequence). CDR3 DNA sequence: TGTGCCAGCAGTTTCGGGGTAGCGGCACGCTCCTACGAGCAGTACTTC. It is translated as CASSFGVAARSYEQYF.

Ten or more counts support this clonotype. This chain joins TRBV7-8 and TRBJ2-5; a possible D gene is TRBD1 (6 bases). V was clipped by 1 base and J by 10 bases, with 13 bases between them. The CDR3 runs to 13 residues. CDR1 SGHVS and CDR2 FQNEAQ come from the germline V gene. DNA for the CDR3: TGTGCCAGCAGCTTAGATCAAGGGGGAATCCAGTACTTC. Protein: CASSLDQGGIQYF. Complete variable domain (other parts from reference TRBV7-8 and TRBJ2-5): GAGVSQSPRYKVAKRGQDVALRCDPISGHVSLFWYQQALGQGPEFLTYFQNEAQLDKSGLPSDRFFAERPEGSVSTLKIQRTQQEDSAVYLCASSLDQGGIQYFGPGTRLLVL.

The chain couples TRBV24-1 to TRBJ1-2; the match to TRBD1 covers 9 bases. The CDR3 extends over 13 amino acids. V gave up 7 bases and J gave up 6 bases; unmatched junction bases: 5. The germline gives CDR1 KGHDR, CDR2 SFDVKD. This CDR3 reads CATSRDRVNGYTF. CDR3 nucleotide sequence: TGTGCCACCAGCCGGGACAGGGTTAATGGCTACACCTTC.

This clonotype was recorded at least ten times. The chain couples TRBV5-6 to TRBJ2-7; tentative D call: TRBD2 (6 bases). The CDR3 covers 15 residues. CDR1 SGHDT and CDR2 YYEEEE come from the germline V gene. Trimming removed 3 bases at V and 3 bases at J, with 16 bases between. CDR3 residues: CASSYLEGRSYEQYF. CDR3 nucleotide sequence: TGTGCCAGCAGCTATTTGGAGGGACGGAGCTACGAGCAGTACTTC.

This clonotype has at least ten counts. The V gene is TRBV10-3, the J gene TRBJ2-1, with D maybe TRBD2 (5 bases). Between the trimmed V and J ends, which lost 6 bases and 5 bases, there was a span of 14 bases. The CDR3 spans 14 residues. Looked up from germline, CDR1 is ENHRY and CDR2 is SYGVKD. In DNA form, the CDR3 reads TGTGCCATCAGCACTAGGTCCGCCAACAATGAGCAGTTCTTC. It specifies CAISTRSANNEQFF.

This clonotype was observed at least ten times. The chain combines TRBV7-2 with TRBJ2-3; 11 bases line up with TRBD2. With 4 bases clipped from V and 6 bases from J, the junction kept 9 bases outside the gene matches. The germline gives CDR1 SGHTA, CDR2 FQGNSA. This CDR3 contains 16 residues. The CDR3 spells CASSSLLAGGSDTQYF. The CDR3 DNA reads TGTGCCAGCAGCTCTCTCCTAGCGGGAGGCTCCGATACGCAGTATTTT.

This clonotype was found a few times. Germline and junction disagree at one end, which may indicate a read error. Written as DNA, the CDR3 is TGCAGTGCTGGAGACGGGTACAATGAGCAGTTCTTC. Translating gives CSAGDGYNEQFF. The chain joins TRBV20-1 to TRBJ2-1; D is undetermined. This CDR3 comprises 12 residues. Germline assignment: CDR1 DFQATT and CDR2 SNEGSKA (reference sequence).

This clonotype occurred a few times. The chain has TRBV20-1 and TRBJ2-3, with 7 bases lining up with TRBD1. The germline V gene has CDR1 DFQATT and CDR2 SNEGSKA (reference sequence). Germline trimming cut 5 bases from V and 3 bases from J; bases unmatched to any gene: 14. The CDR3 runs to 16 residues. CDR3 nucleotide sequence: TGCAGTGCTTGGTCCCCTCGACAGGGTGTAACAGATACGCAGTATTTT. Its protein product is CSAWSPRQGVTDTQYF.